A single sample is the source of the 13 T cell receptor beta chains below, sequenced in a study of shared clonotypes between healthy human individuals. The assay was immunoSEQ multiplex PCR, and TCRdb's table has in-frame clones only and misses some. The sample has roughly 2.2 million clones, over 90% seen once. The sample was naive CD4+ T cells from PBMCs. Sample subset: CD45RA+ positively selected. The receptors were gathered from a young man in good health. Some clones in this sample may be carry-over from other donors' samples.

The J gene is TRBJ1-2, the V gene TRBV5-5; 7 bases fit TRBD1. There are 16 residues in the CDR3. Germline assignment: CDR1 SGHKS and CDR2 YYEKEE (reference sequence). V trimming: 0 bases; J trimming: 4 bases; junction bases outside the gene matches: 9. CDR3 nucleotide sequence: TGTGCCAGCAGCTTGGACCCGGGACAGACCTTCTATGGCTACACCTTC. The encoded protein is CASSLDPGQTFYGYTF.

V is TRBV7-9 and J is TRBJ2-5; TRBD2 agrees at 9 bases. Germline V lookup: CDR1 SEHNR, CDR2 FQNEAQ (reference sequence). This CDR3 has 15 amino acids. V gave up 0 bases and J gave up 5 bases; unmatched junction bases: 4. The chain's CDR3 is CASSLAGGGEETQYF. The CDR3 nucleotides read TGTGCCAGCAGCTTAGCGGGCGGGGGGGAGGAGACCCAGTACTTC.

CDR3 loop: CASGNSGVFPDTQYF. The CDR3 nucleotides are TGCGCCAGCGGCAACTCAGGGGTGTTCCCAGATACGCAGTATTTT. The rearrangement joins TRBV5-1 to TRBJ2-3, with D possibly TRBD1 on 6 matching bases. The CDR3 contains 15 residues. Trimming left V 7 bases short and J 4 bases short, with 19 bases between. Germline V gene sequence: CDR1 SGHRS, CDR2 YFSETQ.

V and J are TRBV7-7 and TRBJ2-1, with D unresolved. V gave up 1 base and J gave up 5 bases, with 6 bases separating them. CDR3 length: 13 amino acids. Germline CDR1 is SSHAT and CDR2 is FNYEAQ (reference sequence). As DNA, the CDR3 is TGTGCCAGCAGCTTAGAGGCAGACAATGAGCAGTTCTTC. Protein sequence: CASSLEADNEQFF.

The chain links TRBV5-1 to TRBJ2-2; TRBD1 matches at 9 bases. The CDR3 totals 16 residues. Germline V CDR1 and CDR2: SGHRS, YFSETQ. V lost 6 bases to trimming and J lost 2 bases; unmatched junction nucleotides: 8. The DNA of the CDR3 is TGCGCCAGCACCCATCAGGGACAGGGTAACACCGGGGAGCTGTTTTTT. It yields the protein CASTHQGQGNTGELFF.

In the case of this clone: The identical CDR3 is also encoded by other nucleotide sequences in the sample. This chain links TRBV2 with TRBJ2-7, with D perhaps TRBD2 (5 bases). The V gene lost 7 bases and the J gene lost 3 bases, with 13 bases spanning the gap. This CDR3 comprises 13 residues. CDR1 and CDR2 from the germline V gene are SNHLY and FYNNEI. CDR3 in amino acids: CASMRLNFYEQYF. CDR3 in DNA: TGTGCCAGCATGAGACTAAACTTCTACGAGCAGTACTTC.

Turning to this clone: Other DNA sequences from this sample encode an identical CDR3 as well. The chain combines TRBV7-2 with TRBJ2-2; the D is unclear. The CDR3 spans 13 residues. V was shortened by 1 base and J by 5 bases, with 5 bases between the two germline ends. Germline V gene data show CDR1 as SGHTA and CDR2 as FQGNSA. As DNA, the CDR3 is TGTGCCAGCAGCTTAGATCGTACCGGGGAGCTGTTTTTT. Its protein is CASSLDRTGELFF.

The CDR3 region is CASTRTSGATDTQYF. The CDR3 bases are TGTGCCAGCACCCGAACTAGCGGAGCCACAGATACGCAGTATTTT. The chain combines TRBV6-5 with TRBJ2-3, with 8 bases identical to TRBD2. Unmatched junction bases numbered 8, after V lost 7 bases and J lost 2 bases. Germline CDR1 and CDR2: MNHEY and SVGAGI. The CDR3 has 15 residues.

J is TRBJ1-2 and V is TRBV27; TRBD1 matches 9 bases. Germline-derived CDR1 and CDR2 are MNHEY and SMNVEV (reference sequence). The CDR3 contains 16 residues. Unmatched junction bases numbered 10, after V lost 1 base and J lost 7 bases. The CDR3 loop is CASSLLGQGGNSGYTF. The CDR3 DNA is TGTGCCAGCAGTTTATTGGGACAGGGAGGTAATTCTGGCTACACCTTC.

This sequence joins TRBV7-3 and TRBJ2-3, with TRBD2 as a possible D gene (5 bases). Germline CDR1 is SGHTA and CDR2 is FQGTGA. The V and J ends lost 2 bases and 0 bases respectively, with 15 bases between them. The length of the CDR3 is 17 residues. For the CDR3, the DNA is TGTGCCAGCAGCTTACAAGGTCTCCTAGCTAGCACAGATACGCAGTATTTT. Protein product: CASSLQGLLASTDTQYF.

The chain has TRBV29-1 and TRBJ2-3, with D uncertain. Looked up from germline, CDR1 is SQVTM and CDR2 is ANQGSEA. The CDR3 has 14 residues. V was clipped by 4 bases and J by 2 bases, with 13 bases between them. CDR3 sequence: CSVGGYSYTDTQYF. In nucleotides, the CDR3 is TGCAGCGTTGGGGGTTACAGTTACACAGATACGCAGTATTTT.

Notes on this clone: The same CDR3 also results from other DNA sequences found in this sample. CDR3 DNA: TGTGCCAGCAGCCCGGGACGCTACGAGCAGTACTTC. This gives the protein CASSPGRYEQYF. The V and J genes are TRBV28 and TRBJ2-7; either TRBD1 or TRBD2 may fit D (5 bases each). Per germline, CDR1 MDHEN and CDR2 SYDVKM. This CDR3 has 12 amino acids. The ends were cut back, 6 bases at V and 3 bases at J, with 9 bases in the middle.

The rearrangement uses TRBV11-1 and TRBJ2-1; the match to TRBD2 covers 13 bases. From germline, CDR1 is SGHAT and CDR2 FQDESV (reference sequence). The junction had 0 bases not matched to a gene; V was cut back by 1 base and J by 6 bases. The CDR3 consists of 15 residues. CDR3: CASSLGTSGSNEQFF. Here the CDR3 DNA reads TGTGCCAGCAGCTTAGGGACTAGCGGGAGCAATGAGCAGTTCTTC. Based on the CDR3 plus reference TRBV11-1 and TRBJ2-1, the full variable domain is EAEVAQSPRYKITEKSQAVAFWCDPISGHATLYWYRQILGQGPELLVQFQDESVVDDSQLPKDRFSAERLKGVDSTLKIQPAELGDSAMYLCASSLGTSGSNEQFFGPGTRLTVL.